These 3 T cell receptor beta chains were sequenced from one sample in a study of T-cell reconstitution after alpha-beta-depleted transplantation in children. These TCRs' antigens remain unknown. General observations from the study: The origin of alpha-beta T cells about two months after transplant was reportedly several hundred expanded graft clones.

Unique molecular identifiers were incorporated into the prepared TCRbeta library. Via MiXCR, TCRdb re-called the PCR reads, giving one row per CDR3 protein. Of 25,000 to 35,000 distinct CDR3 sequences in the sample, 5.5% to 7% were seen once. The starting material was peripheral blood, obtained 60 days after TCRalphabeta/CD19-depleted stem cell transplant. All receptors come from a child under two years old who had a stem cell transplant for acute myeloid leukemia, so the T cells may come from the graft donor.

The chain has TRBV12-3 or TRBV12-4 and TRBJ2-7, with no clear D. The CDR3 is 14 residues long. Between the trimmed V and J ends, which lost 1 base and 3 bases, there was a span of 10 bases. The CDR3 sequence is CASSLGVRLYEQYF. CDR3 bases: TGTGCCAGCAGTTTAGGGGTCCGCCTCTACGAGCAGTACTTC.

This clonotype was observed many times. CDR3 protein: CASGPLGQGNTEAFF. DNA for the CDR3: TGTGCCAGCGGCCCACTGGGACAGGGGAACACTGAAGCTTTCTTT. The rearrangement uses TRBV28 and TRBJ1-1; 9 nucleotides align to TRBD1. The V gene's germline CDR1 is MDHEN and CDR2 SYDVKM. With 8 bases clipped from V and 1 base from J, the junction kept 8 bases outside the gene matches. CDR3 length: 15 residues.

This clonotype has ten or more counts. The CDR3 spells CASSLAHGGHKYF. CDR3 in DNA: TGTGCCAGCAGCTTAGCGCACGGGGGGCACAAGTATTTT. The chain couples TRBV7-6 to TRBJ2-3, with a tentative D call TRBD2 (7 bases). Looked up from germline, CDR1 is SGHVS and CDR2 is FNYEAQ. CDR3 length: 13 residues. Trimming stripped 0 bases from V and 13 bases from J, with 14 bases between.